The 7 T cell receptor beta chains presented below share a single source sample, sequenced in a study of T-cell reconstitution after alpha-beta-depleted transplantation in children. The TCRbeta library was prepared with unique molecular identifiers. TCRdb called the PCR reads again in MiXCR, with one record for every CDR3 protein. In the table there are 330,000 or so distinct CDR3 sequences, roughly a tenth of which are singletons. This material consisted of PBMCs, taken before TCRalphabeta/CD19-depleted stem cell transplant. The receptors derive from a boy under three years old with acute myeloid leukemia, due to receive a stem cell transplant.

This clonotype was seen ten or more times. The V and J genes are TRBV7-9 and TRBJ2-7, with TRBD1 matching 11 bases. The CDR3 is 16 residues long. Germline V gives CDR1 SEHNR, CDR2 FQNEAQ (reference sequence). V was pared by 5 bases and J by 2 bases, with 8 bases of the junction left unmatched. Here the CDR3 reads CASSPRWDRGTYEQYF. Written as DNA, the CDR3 is TGTGCCAGCAGCCCACGGTGGGACAGGGGGACCTACGAGCAGTACTTC.

Ten or more counts support this clonotype. The rearrangement links TRBV11-2 to TRBJ1-2, with 7 bases matching TRBD1. After removal of 5 bases from V and 6 bases from J, the junction contained 9 bases not matched to a gene. The germline gives CDR1 SGHAT, CDR2 FQNNGV. The CDR3 spans 14 residues. The CDR3 protein is CASSPLDRVNGYTF. DNA for the CDR3: TGTGCCAGCAGCCCCCTAGACAGGGTAAATGGCTACACCTTC.

This clonotype was observed many times. The rearrangement joins TRBV5-6 to TRBJ2-5; possibly TRBD1 for D (5 bases). The V and J ends lost 2 bases and 4 bases respectively, with 12 bases between them. From germline, CDR1 is SGHDT and CDR2 YYEEEE. The CDR3 has 14 amino acids. CDR3 sequence: CASSFQGGRETQYF. The CDR3 DNA sequence: TGTGCCAGCAGCTTCCAGGGCGGACGAGAGACCCAGTACTTC.

The rearrangement links TRBV20-1 to TRBJ2-2, with D uncertain. V was cut by 0 bases and J by 8 bases, with 16 bases left in between. Germline V lookup: CDR1 DFQATT, CDR2 SNEGSKA (reference sequence). This CDR3 has 15 amino acids. The CDR3 spells CSARDSGSGSGELFF. CDR3 bases: TGCAGTGCTAGAGATTCGGGTAGTGGCTCAGGGGAGCTGTTTTTT.

This clonotype was counted only a few times. The V and J genes are TRBV4-2 and TRBJ1-4; no clear D. Trimming took 1 base from V and 2 from J, leaving 8 bases between them. This CDR3 has 15 residues. Germline V gene data show CDR1 as LGHNA and CDR2 as YNFKEQ. CDR3 sequence reads: CASSQATQTNEKLFF. The CDR3 DNA follows: TGTGCCAGCAGCCAAGCCACACAGACTAATGAAAAACTGTTTTTT.

This clonotype occurred many times. The chain combines TRBV12-3 or TRBV12-4 with TRBJ2-1, with 13 bases that match TRBD2. V trimming: 6 bases; J trimming: 6 bases; junction bases outside the gene matches: 14. The CDR3 length is 18 residues. The CDR3 DNA is TGTGCCAGCAGACCCCGACTAGCGGGGGGTCCTGTCGCCAATGAGCAGTTCTTC. The encoded protein is CASRPRLAGGPVANEQFF.

In its sample, this clonotype was seen many times. This rearrangement joins TRBV12-3 or TRBV12-4 to TRBJ2-3, with a weak D call TRBD2 (5 bases). The CDR3 is made up of 13 amino acids. Trimming took off 6 bases at V and 4 bases at J, with 11 bases between the two ends. This CDR3 is CASSGEISDTQYF. CDR3 DNA sequence: TGTGCCAGCAGCGGGGAGATATCAGATACGCAGTATTTT.